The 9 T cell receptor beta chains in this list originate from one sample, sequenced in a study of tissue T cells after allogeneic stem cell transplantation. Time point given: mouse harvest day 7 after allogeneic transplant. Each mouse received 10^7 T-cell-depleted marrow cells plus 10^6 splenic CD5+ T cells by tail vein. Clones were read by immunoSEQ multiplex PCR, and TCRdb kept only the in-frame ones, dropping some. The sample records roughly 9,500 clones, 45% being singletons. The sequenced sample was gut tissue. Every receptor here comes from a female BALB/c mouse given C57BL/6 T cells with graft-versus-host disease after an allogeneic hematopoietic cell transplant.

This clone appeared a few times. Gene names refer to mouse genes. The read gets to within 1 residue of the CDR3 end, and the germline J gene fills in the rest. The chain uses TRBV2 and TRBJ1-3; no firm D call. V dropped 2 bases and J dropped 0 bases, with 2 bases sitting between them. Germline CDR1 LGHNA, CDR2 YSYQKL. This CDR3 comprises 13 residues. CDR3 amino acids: CASSQYSGNTLYF. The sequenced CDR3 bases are TGTGCCAGCAGCCAATATTCTGGAAATACGCTCTAT.

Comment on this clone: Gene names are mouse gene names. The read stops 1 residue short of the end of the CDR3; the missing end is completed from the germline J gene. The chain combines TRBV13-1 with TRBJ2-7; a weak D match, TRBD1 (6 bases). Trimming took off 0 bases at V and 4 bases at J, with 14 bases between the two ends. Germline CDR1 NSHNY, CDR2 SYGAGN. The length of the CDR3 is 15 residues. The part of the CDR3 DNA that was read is TGTGCCAGCAGTGATGCATCGGGACAAAAATATGAACAGTAC. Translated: CASSDASGQKYEQY. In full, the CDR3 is CASSDASGQKYEQYF.

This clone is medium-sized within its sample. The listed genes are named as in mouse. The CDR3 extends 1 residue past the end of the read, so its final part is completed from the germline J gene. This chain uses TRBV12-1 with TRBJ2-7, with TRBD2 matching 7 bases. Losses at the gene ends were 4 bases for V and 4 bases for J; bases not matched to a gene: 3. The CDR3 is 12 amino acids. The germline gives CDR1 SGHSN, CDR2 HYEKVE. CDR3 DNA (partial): TGTGCCAGCTCCCCTGGGGGTTATGAACAGTAC. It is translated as CASSPGGYEQY. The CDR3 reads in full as CASSPGGYEQYF.

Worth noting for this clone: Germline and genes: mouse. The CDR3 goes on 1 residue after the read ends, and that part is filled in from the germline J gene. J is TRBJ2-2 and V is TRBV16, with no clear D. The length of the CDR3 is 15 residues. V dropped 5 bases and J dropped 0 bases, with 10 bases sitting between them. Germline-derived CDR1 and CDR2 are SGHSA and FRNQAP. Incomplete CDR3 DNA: TGTGCAAGCAGCCCCGGCGCAGCAAACACCGGGCAGCTCTAC. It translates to CASSPGAANTGQLY. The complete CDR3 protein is CASSPGAANTGQLYF.

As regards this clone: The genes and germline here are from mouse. This CDR3 reads CASSLAGVQDTQYF. The CDR3 DNA, read in part, is TGTGCCAGCTCTCTCGCTGGGGTCCAAGACACCCAGTAC. The chain is built from TRBV12-1 and TRBJ2-5, with D perhaps TRBD2 (6 bases). The sequenced fragment ends 1 residue before the CDR3 boundary, so the rest is inferred from the germline J gene. Germline V gene data show CDR1 as SGHSN and CDR2 as HYEKVE. Trimming took off 0 bases at V and 2 bases at J, with 8 bases between the two ends. The CDR3 sequence is 14 residues long.

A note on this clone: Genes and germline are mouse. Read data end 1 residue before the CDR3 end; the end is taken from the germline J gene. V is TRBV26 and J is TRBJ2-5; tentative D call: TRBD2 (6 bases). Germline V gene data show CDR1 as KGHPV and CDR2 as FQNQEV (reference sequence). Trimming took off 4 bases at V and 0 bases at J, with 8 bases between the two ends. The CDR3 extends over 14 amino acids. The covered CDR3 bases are TGTGCCAGCAGTCCACTGGGAAACCAAGACACCCAGTAC. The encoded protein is CASSPLGNQDTQY. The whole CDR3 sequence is CASSPLGNQDTQYF.

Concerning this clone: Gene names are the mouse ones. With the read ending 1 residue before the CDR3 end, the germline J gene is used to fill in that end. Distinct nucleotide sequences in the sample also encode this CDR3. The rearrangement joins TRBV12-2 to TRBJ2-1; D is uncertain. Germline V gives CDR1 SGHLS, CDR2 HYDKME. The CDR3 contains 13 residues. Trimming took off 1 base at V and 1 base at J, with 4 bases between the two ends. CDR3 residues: CASSLGNYAEQFF. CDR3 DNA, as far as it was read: TGTGCCAGCTCTCTAGGGAACTATGCTGAGCAGTTC.

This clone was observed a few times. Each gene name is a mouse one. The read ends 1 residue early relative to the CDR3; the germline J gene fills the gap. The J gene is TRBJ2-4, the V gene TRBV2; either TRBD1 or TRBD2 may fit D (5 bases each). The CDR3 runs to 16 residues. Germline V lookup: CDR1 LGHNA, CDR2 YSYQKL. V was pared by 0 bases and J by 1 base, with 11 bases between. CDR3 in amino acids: CASSQDPGGGQNTLYF. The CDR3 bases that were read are TGTGCCAGCAGCCAAGATCCCGGGGGAGGTCAAAACACCTTGTAC.

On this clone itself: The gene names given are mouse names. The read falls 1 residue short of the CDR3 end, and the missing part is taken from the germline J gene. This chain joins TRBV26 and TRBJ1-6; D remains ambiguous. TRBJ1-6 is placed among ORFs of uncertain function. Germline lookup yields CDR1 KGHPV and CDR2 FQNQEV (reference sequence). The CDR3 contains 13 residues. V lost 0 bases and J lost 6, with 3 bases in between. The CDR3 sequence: CASSLSINSPLYF. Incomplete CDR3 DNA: TGTGCCAGCAGTCTGTCCATTAATTCGCCCCTCTAC.